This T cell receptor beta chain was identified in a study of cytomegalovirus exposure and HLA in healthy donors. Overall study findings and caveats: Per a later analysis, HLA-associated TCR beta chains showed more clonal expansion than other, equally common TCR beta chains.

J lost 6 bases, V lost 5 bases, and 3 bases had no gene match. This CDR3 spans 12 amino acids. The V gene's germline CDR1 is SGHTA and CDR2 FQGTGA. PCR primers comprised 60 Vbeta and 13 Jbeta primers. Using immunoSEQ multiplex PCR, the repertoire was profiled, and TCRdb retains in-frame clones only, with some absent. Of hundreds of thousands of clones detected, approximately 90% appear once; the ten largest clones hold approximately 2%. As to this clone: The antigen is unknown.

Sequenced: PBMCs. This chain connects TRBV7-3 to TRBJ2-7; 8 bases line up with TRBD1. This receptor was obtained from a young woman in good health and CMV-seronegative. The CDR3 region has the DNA TGTGCCAGCAGCCCAGACAGGGGCGAGCAGTACTTC. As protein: CASSPDRGEQYF.